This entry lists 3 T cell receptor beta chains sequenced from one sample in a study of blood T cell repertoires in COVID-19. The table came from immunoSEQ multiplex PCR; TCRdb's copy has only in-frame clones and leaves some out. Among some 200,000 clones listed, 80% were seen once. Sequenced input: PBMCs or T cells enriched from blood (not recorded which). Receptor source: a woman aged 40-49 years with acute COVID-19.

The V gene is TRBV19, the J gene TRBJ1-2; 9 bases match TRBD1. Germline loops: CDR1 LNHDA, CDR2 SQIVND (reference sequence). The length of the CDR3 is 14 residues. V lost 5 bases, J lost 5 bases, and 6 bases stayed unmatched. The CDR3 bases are TGTGCCAGTAGTCTGGAAGGGACAGGGTATGGCTACACCTTC. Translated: CASSLEGTGYGYTF.

For the CDR3, the DNA is TGTGCCAGCAGCCAAGATGGGGGGGGGACGAGCACAGATACGCAGTATTTT. It translates to CASSQDGGGTSTDTQYF. V is TRBV4-2 and J is TRBJ2-3, with TRBD2 matching 7 bases. The germline V gene has CDR1 LGHNA and CDR2 YNFKEQ. This CDR3 has 17 amino acids. V lost 0 bases and J lost 0; bases outside the gene matches: 6.

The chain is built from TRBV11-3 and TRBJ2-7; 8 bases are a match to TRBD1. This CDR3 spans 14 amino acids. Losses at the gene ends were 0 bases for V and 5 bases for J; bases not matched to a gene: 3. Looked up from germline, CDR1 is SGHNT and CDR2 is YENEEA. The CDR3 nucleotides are TGTGCCAGCAGCTTAGACGCAGGGGGCAACGAGCAGTACTTC. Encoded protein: CASSLDAGGNEQYF. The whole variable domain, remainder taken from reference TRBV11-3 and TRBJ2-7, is EAGVVQSPRYKIIEKKQPVAFWCNPISGHNTLYWYLQNLGQGPELLIRYENEEAVDDSQLPKDRFSAERLKGVDSTLKIQPAELGDSAVYLCASSLDAGGNEQYFGPGTRLTVT.